The 21 T cell receptor beta chains in this list originate from one sample, sequenced in a study of blood T cell repertoires in COVID-19. Assay used: immunoSEQ multiplex PCR; TCRdb lists only in-frame clones, some missing. The sample shows over 150,000 clones, over 75% of them seen only once. Sequencing used peripheral blood. These receptors were taken from a man aged 50-60 years with COVID-19, enrolled during active disease.

V gene TRBV7-9 combines with J gene TRBJ2-7; 9 bases agree with TRBD1. V was pared by 3 bases and J by 6 bases, with 9 bases of the junction left unmatched. Germline values: CDR1 SEHNR, CDR2 FQNEAQ (reference sequence). The CDR3 covers 15 residues. CDR3 nucleotides: TGTGCCAGCAGCTTTCCGGGACAGGGTCTCCTCGAGCAGTACTTC. It yields the protein CASSFPGQGLLEQYF.

The chain has TRBV4-1 and TRBJ2-1; a weak D match, TRBD1 (6 bases). Trimming cost V 6 bases and J 0 bases, with 12 bases left between them. This CDR3 spans 15 amino acids. Per the germline V gene, CDR1 is MGHRA and CDR2 is YSYEKL. DNA for the CDR3: TGCGCCAGCAGAAAACAGGGTGCCTCCTACAATGAGCAGTTCTTC. Protein product: CASRKQGASYNEQFF.

The chain couples TRBV13 to TRBJ1-5; D unresolved. CDR3 length equals 13 residues. Trimming stripped 0 bases from V and 3 bases from J, with 3 bases between. The germline gives CDR1 PRHDT, CDR2 FYEKMQ (reference sequence). CDR3 DNA: TGTGCCAGCAGCTTAGGCTTCAATCAGCCCCAGCATTTT. This sequence encodes CASSLGFNQPQHF.

The V and J genes are TRBV6-1 and TRBJ2-5; 9 bases map to TRBD2. With 1 base clipped from V and 7 bases from J, the junction kept 10 bases outside the gene matches. Germline V gene lookup returns CDR1 MNHNS and CDR2 SASEGT. The CDR3 runs to 16 residues. DNA of the CDR3: TGTGCCAGCAGTGAAGGTGGCGGGGGGGGTCATGGGACCCAGTACTTC. Translating gives CASSEGGGGGHGTQYF.

CDR3 coding DNA: TGTGCCAGCAGACAGGGCCCGGGCGGGGAGCTGTTTTTT. Translation: CASRQGPGGELFF. This chain uses TRBV3-1 (or the pseudogene TRBV3-2) with TRBJ2-2; D is possibly TRBD1 (6 bases). CDR1 is LGHDT, CDR2 YNNKEL, per germline (reference sequence). V shed 6 bases and J shed 7 bases, with 12 bases lying between them. CDR3 length: 13 amino acids.

The chain uses TRBV5-5 and TRBJ2-3, with D perhaps TRBD2 (6 bases). This CDR3 comprises 14 residues. Germline loops: CDR1 SGHKS, CDR2 YYEKEE (reference sequence). Trimming removed 2 bases from V and 1 base from J, with 8 bases in between. The CDR3 protein is CASSFGGGTDTQYF. The CDR3 nucleotides read TGTGCCAGCAGCTTCGGCGGGGGCACAGATACGCAGTATTTT.

The rearrangement uses TRBV2 and TRBJ2-5, with 9 bases that match TRBD2. The V gene's germline CDR1 is SNHLY and CDR2 FYNNEI. The CDR3 runs 17 residues. Trimming took 2 bases from V and 4 from J; bases not matched to a gene: 11. The CDR3 loop reads CASSESLAGSWGETQYF. In DNA form, the CDR3 reads TGTGCCAGCAGTGAAAGTCTAGCGGGGAGTTGGGGAGAGACCCAGTACTTC. The full variable domain, its missing parts supplied by reference TRBV2 and TRBJ2-5, is EPEVTQTPSHQVTQMGQEVILRCVPISNHLYFYWYRQILGQKVEFLVSFYNNEISEKSEIFDDQFSVERPDGSNFTLKIRSTKLEDSAMYFCASSESLAGSWGETQYFGPGTRLLVL.

The rearrangement uses TRBV27 and TRBJ1-6, with no clear D. From germline, CDR1 is MNHEY and CDR2 SMNVEV (reference sequence). Trimming left V 8 bases short and J 2 bases short, with 10 bases between. This CDR3 region has 14 residues. The CDR3, as DNA: TGTGCCAGCGCCGAGGGCCCCTATAATTCACCCCTCCACTTT. The encoded protein is CASAEGPYNSPLHF.

The chain couples TRBV29-1 to TRBJ2-1; TRBD1 is a possible D gene (7 bases). Germline V gene data show CDR1 as SQVTM and CDR2 as ANQGSEA. This CDR3 is built from 12 residues. The ends were cut back, 3 bases at V and 15 bases at J, with 18 bases in the middle. CDR3 loop: CSVELATGTGFF. The CDR3 DNA reads TGCAGCGTTGAGTTGGCGACAGGGACTGGGTTCTTC.

This clone was seen more than once but under ten times. The rearrangement joins TRBV10-3 to TRBJ2-7, with TRBD1 matching over 9 bases. Germline V gene data show CDR1 as ENHRY and CDR2 as SYGVKD. The CDR3 runs 17 residues. V trimming: 6 bases; J trimming: 7 bases; junction bases outside the gene matches: 19. The CDR3 protein is CAISPGLTGGASGEQYF. The CDR3 coding sequence is TGTGCCATCAGCCCCGGATTGACAGGGGGGGCATCAGGGGAGCAGTACTTC.

The chain has TRBV7-8 and TRBJ1-3, with a possible D match to TRBD1 (5 bases). Germline V gene data show CDR1 as SGHVS and CDR2 as FQNEAQ. The CDR3 runs to 14 residues. The V and J ends lost 1 base and 9 bases respectively, with 13 bases between them. CDR3 residues: CASSLEGAVGTIYF. The CDR3 DNA reads as TGTGCCAGCAGCTTAGAAGGGGCAGTAGGCACCATATATTTT.

The chain joins TRBV5-6 to TRBJ2-1; 10 bases match TRBD2. With V trimmed by 0 bases and J by 5 bases, 14 bases remained unmatched. CDR1 and CDR2 from the germline V gene are SGHDT and YYEEEE. This CDR3 region has 19 residues. CDR3 nucleotide sequence: TGTGCCAGCAGCTTGGGTCAGTGGGCTAGCGGGGGCCACAACAATGAGCAGTTCTTC. Residues: CASSLGQWASGGHNNEQFF.

CDR3 DNA sequence: TGTGCCAGCAGCCCAGAACGGGACTCAGCCGCGCGGTTCTTC. Its translation: CASSPERDSAARFF. V gene TRBV28 combines with J gene TRBJ2-1, with D possibly matching TRBD2 (6 bases). The CDR3 totals 14 residues. The germline gives CDR1 MDHEN, CDR2 SYDVKM. V shed 6 bases and J shed 15 bases, with 24 bases lying between them.

This chain links TRBV5-1 with TRBJ2-3; 12 bases match TRBD2. The germline V gene has CDR1 SGHRS and CDR2 YFSETQ. This CDR3 is 18 amino acids long. V was pared by 0 bases and J by 0 bases, with 5 bases of the junction left unmatched. CDR3 sequence (DNA): TGCGCCAGCAGCTTGGGACTAGCGGGGGTAACTAGCACAGATACGCAGTATTTT. This gives the protein CASSLGLAGVTSTDTQYF.

The chain joins TRBV19 to TRBJ2-3, with D perhaps matching TRBD1 (5 bases). The CDR3 contains 16 residues. Trimming stripped 5 bases from V and 5 bases from J, with 20 bases between. The germline V gene has CDR1 LNHDA and CDR2 SQIVND (reference sequence). CDR3 region: CASSPKVGSDRDTQYF. For the CDR3, the DNA is TGTGCCAGTAGTCCTAAAGTGGGATCCGACAGAGATACGCAGTATTTT.

The V gene is TRBV6-6, the J gene TRBJ2-1; D is perhaps TRBD2 (6 bases). Per germline, CDR1 MNHNY and CDR2 SVGAGI (reference sequence). Deletions cut 6 bases from V and 4 bases from J, with 16 bases between. The CDR3 extends over 15 amino acids. The CDR3 spells CASRATGVSYNEQFF. In nucleotides, the CDR3 is TGTGCCAGCAGGGCCACGGGAGTCTCTTACAATGAGCAGTTCTTC.

This clone has only one observation. The J gene is TRBJ2-3, the V gene TRBV7-3; 11 bases are a match to TRBD2. The junction had 2 bases not matched to a gene; V was cut back by 5 bases and J by 1 base. The CDR3 loop spans 15 amino acids. Germline CDR1 is SGHTA and CDR2 is FQGTGA. The CDR3 coding sequence is TGTGCCAGCAGCGAACTAGCGGGGGGCACAGATACGCAGTATTTT. It encodes CASSELAGGTDTQYF.

The J gene is TRBJ2-7, the V gene TRBV5-4; TRBD2 matches 7 bases. Germline V gene sequence: CDR1 SGHNT, CDR2 YYREEE (reference sequence). The ends lost 3 bases at V and 6 bases at J; junction bases unmatched: 12. This CDR3 region has 15 residues. CDR3 residues: CASSSYGLGRGEQYF. The CDR3 region has the DNA TGTGCCAGCAGCTCCTACGGACTAGGCCGGGGCGAGCAGTACTTC.

The gene calls are TRBV5-1 and TRBJ2-1; 8 bases map to TRBD1. This CDR3 comprises 17 residues. Germline assignment: CDR1 SGHRS and CDR2 YFSETQ. V lost 3 bases, J lost 4 bases, and 12 bases stayed unmatched. In DNA, the CDR3 is TGCGCCAGCAGCTCCTTACTACAGGGGGGTCCTTACAATGAGCAGTTCTTC. Protein: CASSSLLQGGPYNEQFF.

The CDR3 here is CANPSGSNQPQHF. In DNA form, the CDR3 reads TGTGCCAACCCGAGTGGTAGCAATCAGCCCCAGCATTTT. J is TRBJ1-5 and V is TRBV7-5. TRBV7-5 is given as a pseudogene. The CDR3 has 13 amino acids.

Only a few counts were recorded for this clone. V gene TRBV19 combines with J gene TRBJ1-5, with D maybe TRBD1 (5 bases). This CDR3 is built from 13 residues. V lost 5 bases to trimming and J lost 7 bases, with 12 bases between them. Germline assignment: CDR1 LNHDA and CDR2 SQIVND (reference sequence). CDR3 coding DNA: TGTGCCAGTAGTGCGGGGGTGGGGCAGCCCCAGCATTTT. This gives the protein CASSAGVGQPQHF.